This T cell receptor (beta chain) came from a study of shared clonotypes between healthy human individuals. As regards this clone: As yet, its antigen is unknown.

This CDR3 has 14 amino acids. The trim removed 3 bases at V and 3 bases at J, leaving 2 bases unmatched. Germline V gene lookup returns CDR1 SGDLS and CDR2 YYNGEE. Sequencing was performed with immunoSEQ multiplex PCR; in TCRdb, only in-frame clones are kept and a portion is missing. The sample yields about 680,000 clones, roughly nine tenths seen once. Points from the study as a whole: Naive subsets generally had larger estimated richness than memory subsets. The authors sampled blood alone, and tissue repertoires likely differ.

The naive CD8 fraction comprised CD45RO-negative cells positively selected for CCR7 and excluded terminally differentiated effector memory CD45RA+ cells. The V gene is TRBV9, the J gene TRBJ2-7; 11 positions match TRBD2. This receptor was identified in a man aged 30 to 39 in good health. The material sequenced was naive CD8+ T cells sorted from blood. The CDR3 region has the DNA TGTGCCAGCAGCGGTAGCGGGAGGGGCTACGAGCAGTACTTC. This sequence encodes CASSGSGRGYEQYF.